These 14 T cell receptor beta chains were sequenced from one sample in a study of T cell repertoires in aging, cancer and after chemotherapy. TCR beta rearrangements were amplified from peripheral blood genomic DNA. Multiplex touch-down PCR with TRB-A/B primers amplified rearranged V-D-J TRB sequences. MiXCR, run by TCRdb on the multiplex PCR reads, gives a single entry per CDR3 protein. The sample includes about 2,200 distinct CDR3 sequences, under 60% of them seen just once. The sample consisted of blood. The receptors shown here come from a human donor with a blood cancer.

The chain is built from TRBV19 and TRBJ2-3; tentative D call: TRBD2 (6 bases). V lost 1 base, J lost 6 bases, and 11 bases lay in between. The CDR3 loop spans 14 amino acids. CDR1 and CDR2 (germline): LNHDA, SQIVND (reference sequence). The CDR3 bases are TGTGCCAGTAGTATAGGAGGAGGGAAGGATACGCAGTATTTT. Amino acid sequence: CASSIGGGKDTQYF.

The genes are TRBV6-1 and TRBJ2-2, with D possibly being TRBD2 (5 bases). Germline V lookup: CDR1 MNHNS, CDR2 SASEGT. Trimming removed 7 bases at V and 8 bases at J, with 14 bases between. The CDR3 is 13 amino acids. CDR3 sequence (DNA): TGTGCCAGCAAGGACTTGGCGATGGGGGAGCTGTTTTTT. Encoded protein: CASKDLAMGELFF.

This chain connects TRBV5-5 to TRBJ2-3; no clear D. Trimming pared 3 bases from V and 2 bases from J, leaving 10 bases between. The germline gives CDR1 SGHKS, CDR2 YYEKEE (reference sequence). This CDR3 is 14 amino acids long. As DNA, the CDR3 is TGTGCCAGCAGCTCAAGCGCGTCCACAGATACGCAGTATTTT. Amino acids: CASSSSASTDTQYF.

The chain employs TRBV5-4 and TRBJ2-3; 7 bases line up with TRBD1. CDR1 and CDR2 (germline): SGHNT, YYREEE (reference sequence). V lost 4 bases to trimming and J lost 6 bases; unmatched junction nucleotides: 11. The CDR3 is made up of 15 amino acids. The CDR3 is CASSRDSHPVDTQYF. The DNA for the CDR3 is TGTGCCAGCAGCCGGGACAGCCACCCGGTGGATACGCAGTATTTT.

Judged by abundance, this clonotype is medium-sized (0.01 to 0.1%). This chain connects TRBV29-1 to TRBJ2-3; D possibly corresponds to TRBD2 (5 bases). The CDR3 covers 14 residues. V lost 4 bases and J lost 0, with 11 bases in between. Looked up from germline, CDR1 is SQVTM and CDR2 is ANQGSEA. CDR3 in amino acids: CSVGIGGSTDTQYF. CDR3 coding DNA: TGCAGCGTTGGCATCGGCGGGAGCACAGATACGCAGTATTTT.

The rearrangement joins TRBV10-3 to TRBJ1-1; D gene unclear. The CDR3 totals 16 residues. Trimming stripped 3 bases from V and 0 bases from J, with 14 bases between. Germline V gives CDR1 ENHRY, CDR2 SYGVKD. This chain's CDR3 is CAISDMWYRMNTEAFF. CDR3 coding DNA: TGTGCCATCAGTGATATGTGGTACCGCATGAACACTGAAGCTTTCTTT.

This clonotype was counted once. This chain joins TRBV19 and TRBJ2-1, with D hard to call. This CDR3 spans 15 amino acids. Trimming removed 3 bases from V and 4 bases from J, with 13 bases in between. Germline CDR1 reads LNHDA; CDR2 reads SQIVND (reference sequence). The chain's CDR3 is CASSMSSSFYNEQFF. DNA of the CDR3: TGTGCCAGTAGTATGTCAAGCTCCTTTTACAATGAGCAGTTCTTC.

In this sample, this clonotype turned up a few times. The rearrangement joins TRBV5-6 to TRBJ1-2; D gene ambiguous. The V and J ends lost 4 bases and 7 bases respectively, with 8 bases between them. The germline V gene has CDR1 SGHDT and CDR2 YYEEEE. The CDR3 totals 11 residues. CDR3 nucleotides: TGTGCCAGCAGCCTAAACAGTGGCTACACCTTC. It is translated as CASSLNSGYTF.

CDR3 loop: CASSSNLHYTGLGSPYFDEQFF. The CDR3 DNA follows: TGTGCCAGCAGCTCTAACCTACACTATACAGGGCTGGGCAGTCCATACTTCGATGAGCAGTTCTTC. The rearrangement uses TRBV11-3 and TRBJ2-1; weak D call: TRBD1 (6 bases). Germline-derived CDR1 and CDR2 are SGHNT and YENEEA. Trimming took 4 bases from V and 8 from J, leaving 39 bases between them. This CDR3 has 22 amino acids.

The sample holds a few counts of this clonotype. The CDR3: CSVSGPAGSGTQYF. The CDR3 DNA sequence: TGCAGCGTTTCGGGACCCGCAGGGAGTGGTACGCAGTATTTT. The chain has TRBV29-1 and TRBJ2-3; D is possibly TRBD1 or TRBD2 (5 bases each). Germline V gene sequence: CDR1 SQVTM, CDR2 ANQGSEA. Trimming left V 5 bases short and J 8 bases short, with 20 bases between. CDR3 size: 14 residues.

In nucleotides, the CDR3 is TGTGCCAGCGGGGACGGGACAGGGCCCACTGAAGCTTTCTTT. Encoded protein: CASGDGTGPTEAFF. The V call is TRBV6-5, the J call TRBJ1-1, with 9 bases fitting TRBD1. Germline lookup yields CDR1 MNHEY and CDR2 SVGAGI. V dropped 8 bases and J dropped 4; count of bases not matched to a gene: 8. This CDR3 has 14 amino acids.

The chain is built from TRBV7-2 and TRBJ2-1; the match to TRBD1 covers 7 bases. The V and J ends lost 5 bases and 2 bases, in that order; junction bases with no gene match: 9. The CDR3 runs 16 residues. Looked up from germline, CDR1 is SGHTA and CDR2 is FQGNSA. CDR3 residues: CASSQDRQGAYNEQFF. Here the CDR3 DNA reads TGTGCCAGCAGCCAAGATCGGCAGGGGGCCTACAATGAGCAGTTCTTC.

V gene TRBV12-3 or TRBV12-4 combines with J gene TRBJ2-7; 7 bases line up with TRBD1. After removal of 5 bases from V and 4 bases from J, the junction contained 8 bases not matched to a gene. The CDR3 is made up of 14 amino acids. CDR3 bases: TGTGCCAGCAGTCCCCTCGACAGGGCTTACGAGCAGTACTTC. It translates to CASSPLDRAYEQYF.

The CDR3 protein is CASSLGGLADTGELFF. The CDR3 DNA reads TGTGCCAGCAGTTTAGGTGGACTAGCGGACACCGGGGAGCTGTTTTTT. The V gene is TRBV12-3 or TRBV12-4, the J gene TRBJ2-2; 10 nucleotides match TRBD2. The CDR3 totals 16 residues. J gave up 3 bases and V 1 base, and 2 bases lay outside the gene matches.